A selection of T cell receptor beta chains follows, all from one sample in a study of beta chain features in type 1 diabetes. This table comes from immunoSEQ multiplex PCR, and its TCRdb copy is limited to in-frame clones, with some not included. The sample records some 150,000 clones, under 60% being singletons. Sequencing used Tregs from blood. The receptors were gathered from a man younger than 35 in good health. The CDR3 runs from the conserved cysteine through the conserved F or W. The D gene is left open where the match is weak. The listing skips clone size in some rows; elsewhere it reads once, few, many or a size class.

size	D	J	V	CDR3	DNA
-	TRBD2	TRBJ2-3	TRBV15	CATSRDRSGRDTQYF	TGTGCCACCAGCAGAGATCGTAGCGGGAGGGATACGCAGTATTTT
-	TRBD2	TRBJ2-3	TRBV19	CASRRRTSLDTQYF	TGTGCCAGTAGGAGGAGGACTAGCTTAGATACGCAGTATTTT
-	-	TRBJ1-2	TRBV6-6	CASSYLEWGYTF	TGTGCCAGCAGTTACCTTGAGTGGGGCTACACCTTC
-	-	TRBJ2-2	TRBV28	CASSPHRPGELFF	TGTGCCAGCAGCCCTCACAGGCCCGGGGAGCTGTTTTTT
-	-	TRBJ1-2	TRBV10-3	CAIRRDTSNYGYTF	TGTGCCATCAGACGGGACACCTCTAACTATGGCTACACCTTC
-	TRBD1	TRBJ1-5	TRBV7-6	CASSSGQGNSNQPQHF	TGTGCCAGCAGCTCAGGACAGGGAAATAGCAATCAGCCCCAGCATTTT
once	TRBD1	TRBJ2-7	TRBV5-1	CASSLGQARSRGEQYF	TGCGCCAGCAGCTTAGGACAGGCCCGTTCGAGGGGCGAGCAGTACTTC
-	-	TRBJ2-7	TRBV7-9	CASSLIVSYEQYF	TGTGCCAGCAGCTTAATCGTCAGCTACGAGCAGTACTTC
once	TRBD2	TRBJ2-1	TRBV5-1	CASSLGAGPVRSYNEQFF	TGCGCCAGCAGCTTGGGAGCGGGACCCGTTCGCTCCTACAATGAGCAGTTCTTC
few	-	TRBJ1-2	TRBV28	CASSLGGGYTF	TGTGCCAGCAGTTTAGGCGGTGGCTACACCTTC
-	TRBD2	TRBJ2-4	TRBV4-1	CASSQGLASGLKNIQYF	TGCGCCAGCAGCCAAGGTTTGGCTAGCGGCCTCAAAAACATTCAGTACTTC
few	TRBD2	TRBJ2-4	TRBV19	CASSKTSGGAGNIQYF	TGTGCCAGTAGTAAGACTAGCGGGGGGGCGGGCAACATTCAGTACTTC
-	-	TRBJ1-1	TRBV6-1	CASTDSLLGAFF	TGTGCCAGCACCGACAGCCTCTTAGGGGCTTTCTTT
-	-	TRBJ2-1	TRBV29-1	CSVRAYNEQFF	TGCAGCGTTCGGGCCTACAATGAGCAGTTCTTC
-	-	TRBJ1-2	TRBV5-4	CASSLTGLGYTF	TGTGCCAGCAGCTTGACCGGGTTAGGCTACACCTTC
-	TRBD1	TRBJ2-7	TRBV9	CASSVGPSGGQSILNYEQYF	TGTGCCAGCAGCGTAGGACCCTCAGGGGGCCAATCTATCCTCAACTACGAGCAGTACTTC
-	TRBD1	TRBJ2-7	TRBV7-7	CASSPGQGNEQYF	TGTGCTAGCAGCCCGGGACAGGGTAACGAGCAGTACTTC
few	-	TRBJ1-1	TRBV19	CASSIQQNTEAFF	TGTGCCAGTAGTATCCAACAGAACACTGAAGCTTTCTTT
few	-	TRBJ2-5	TRBV20-1	CSASVRETQYF	TGCAGTGCTAGCGTTCGGGAGACCCAGTACTTC
once	TRBD1	TRBJ2-1	TRBV2	CASSHRDRGYNEQFF	TGTGCCAGCAGTCACCGGGACAGGGGCTACAATGAGCAGTTCTTC
-	-	TRBJ1-4	TRBV7-3	CASSLDRGEKLFF	TGTGCCAGCAGCTTAGACAGAGGAGAAAAACTGTTTTTT
-	-	TRBJ1-1	TRBV10-3	CAISEQEWVTEAFF	TGTGCCATCAGTGAGCAGGAATGGGTAACTGAAGCTTTCTTT
-	-	TRBJ1-2	TRBV30	CAWLGGFYGYTF	TGTGCCTGGTTGGGAGGGTTCTATGGCTACACCTTC
-	TRBD1	TRBJ2-5	TRBV7-2	CASSFRTGQETQYF	TGTGCCAGCAGCTTCCGGACAGGGCAAGAGACCCAGTACTTC
-	TRBD2	TRBJ2-7	TRBV7-2	CASSLSSLAGGWGEQYF	TGTGCCAGCAGCTTAAGTAGCCTAGCGGGAGGATGGGGCGAGCAGTACTTC
-	TRBD2	TRBJ2-3	TRBV18	CASSPVAGDTDTQYF	TGTGCCAGCTCACCAGTAGCGGGGGACACAGATACGCAGTATTTT
-	TRBD1	TRBJ1-4	TRBV6-1	CASSRGQGRNEKLFF	TGTGCCAGCAGCCGCGGACAGGGACGGAATGAAAAACTGTTTTTT
once	-	TRBJ1-4	TRBV7-2	CASSLSGTSTEKLFF	TGTGCCAGCAGCTTATCCGGGACAAGTACAGAAAAACTGTTTTTT
few	-	TRBJ2-1	TRBV5-4	CASSLARDSNEQFF	TGTGCCAGCAGCTTGGCCAGGGATTCAAATGAGCAGTTCTTC
-	-	TRBJ2-7	TRBV4-2	CASSQQASSSYEQYF	TGTGCCAGCAGCCAACAGGCGAGCAGCTCCTACGAGCAGTACTTC
few	TRBD1	TRBJ1-5	TRBV19	CASSKTGGGQPQHF	TGTGCCAGTAGTAAAACAGGGGGAGGGCAGCCCCAGCATTTT
few	-	TRBJ2-7	TRBV30	CAWSGSPFIGGIRGYEQYF	TGTGCCTGGAGTGGTTCCCCATTTATTGGCGGGATCCGGGGCTACGAGCAGTACTTC
few	-	TRBJ2-3	TRBV5-1	CASSSTSRTDTQYF	TGCGCCAGCAGCTCGACTAGTAGAACAGATACGCAGTATTTT
few	-	TRBJ2-1	TRBV9	CASSVGGGLLYNEQFF	TGTGCCAGCAGCGTAGGTGGGGGCCTCCTATACAATGAGCAGTTCTTC
-	-	TRBJ1-2	TRBV4-3	CASSQDSGRVYGYTF	TGCGCCAGCAGCCAAGATAGTGGCAGGGTCTATGGCTACACCTTC
-	-	TRBJ2-7	TRBV18	CASSPGGASYEQYF	TGTGCCAGCTCACCCGGTGGGGCCTCCTACGAGCAGTACTTC
few	-	TRBJ1-1	TRBV20-1	CSARGRSEAFF	TGCAGTGCTAGAGGACGGAGTGAAGCTTTCTTT
-	TRBD2	TRBJ2-7	TRBV28	CASSSTTSGRWSYEQYF	TGTGCCAGCAGTTCAACCACTAGCGGGAGGTGGTCCTACGAGCAGTACTTC